The rows below give T cell receptor beta chains drawn from one sample of a study of T cell responses to AZD1222 COVID-19 vaccine. The assay was immunoSEQ multiplex PCR, and TCRdb's table has in-frame clones only and misses some. The sample holds about 84,000 clones, approximately 83% seen once. The sequences come from peripheral blood, collected 28 days after the second AZD1222 dose. Receptors were obtained from an adult who received the AZD1222 COVID-19 vaccine. Both conserved end residues are part of each CDR3. Each record gives: J gene, clone size, V gene, D gene, CDR3 DNA, CDR3 protein. D genes are given only for firm matches. Only some rows state a clone size, as once, few, many or a class for expanded clones.

TRBJ1-1	.	TRBV11-2	TRBD1	TGTGCCAGCAGCTGGGGGACAGGCAAAGAGCCTTTCTTT	CASSWGTGKEPFF
TRBJ1-4	.	TRBV4-3	.	TGCGCCAGCAGCCAAGATCCCACAACTAATGAAAAACTGTTTTTT	CASSQDPTTNEKLFF
TRBJ2-3	.	TRBV5-1	.	TGCGCCAGCAGCGACACTAACACAGATACGCAGTATTTT	CASSDTNTDTQYF
TRBJ2-7	once	TRBV3-1/TRBV3-2	TRBD2	TGTGCCAGCAGCCCTAGCGGGAGGGCCTACGAGCAGTACTTC	CASSPSGRAYEQYF
TRBJ2-1	.	TRBV5-8	TRBD2	TGTGCCAGCAGCTTGTTTCTTCGGACTAGCGGACCAAATGAGCAGTTCTTC	CASSLFLRTSGPNEQFF
TRBJ1-1	.	TRBV10-3	.	TGTGCCATCGCCAAACGCGGGGTGCTGAACACTGAAGCTTTCTTT	CAIAKRGVLNTEAFF
TRBJ1-2	few	TRBV30	.	TGTGCCTGGAGGGCGCCTGGACGACTTAACTATGGCTACACCTTC	CAWRAPGRLNYGYTF
TRBJ1-1	.	TRBV7-2	.	TGTGCCAGCAGCTTAGGACGGGAAAACACTGAAGCTTTCTTT	CASSLGRENTEAFF
TRBJ1-1	.	TRBV24-1	.	TGTGCCACTGTAGACCCGCTGGGAACTGAAGCTTTCTTT	CATVDPLGTEAFF
TRBJ1-5	.	TRBV5-5	.	TGTGCCAGCAGCTTGGACAGCACCCATCTTCGGCCCCAGCATTTT	CASSLDSTHLRPQHF
TRBJ1-2	.	TRBV6-1	.	TGTGCCAGCAGTGAAGCGGAGTGGCGTGGCTACACCTTC	CASSEAEWRGYTF
TRBJ2-7	.	TRBV5-8	.	TGTGCCAGCAGCTTGTCAATCGAGGAGCAGTACTTC	CASSLSIEEQYF
TRBJ1-1	.	TRBV9	.	TGTGCCAGCAGCGCAACACAGGGTAAGGTCCTCTTCTTT	CASSATQGKVLFF
TRBJ2-7	.	TRBV11-2	.	TGTGCCAGCAGCTTAGATCGGTCGCGCTACGAGCAGTACTTC	CASSLDRSRYEQYF
TRBJ1-6	.	TRBV6-5	TRBD1	TGTGCCAGCCAGTGGGGACAGAATAATTCACCCCTCCACTTT	CASQWGQNNSPLHF
TRBJ1-1	.	TRBV2	.	TGTGCCAGCAAGAACACTGAAGCTTTCTTT	CASKNTEAFF
TRBJ2-3	.	TRBV11-3	TRBD2	TGTGCCAGCAGCTTAGGGACTAGCGGGGGGGCAAATACGCAGTATTTT	CASSLGTSGGANTQYF
TRBJ2-5	.	TRBV28	.	TGTGCCAGCAATTCAGGGACTGTGGAGACCCAGTACTTC	CASNSGTVETQYF
TRBJ1-1	.	TRBV20-1	.	TGCAGTGCCCGGATGAGCACTGAAGCTTTCTTT	CSARMSTEAFF
TRBJ2-5	.	TRBV6-5	TRBD1	TGTGCCAGCAGTTACTCGTCCAATAACAGGGGAACCCAGTACTTC	CASSYSSNNRGTQYF
TRBJ2-1	.	TRBV20-1	.	TGCAGTGCTAGCAACAACAATGAGCAGTTCTTC	CSASNNNEQFF
TRBJ1-1	.	TRBV6-5	.	TGTGCCACCGAGGGAGGGGGGAGGACTGAAGCTTTCTTT	CATEGGGRTEAFF
TRBJ2-5	.	TRBV28	.	TGTGCCAGCAGTTTTCTCCTGCGGGGCGGGCAAGAGACCCAGTACTTC	CASSFLLRGGQETQYF
TRBJ1-5	.	TRBV6-2/TRBV6-3	TRBD1	TGTGCCAGCAGTCACAAGACAGGGGATCGGAATCAGCCCCAGCATTTT	CASSHKTGDRNQPQHF
TRBJ1-1	.	TRBV24-1	.	TGTGCCACCCGGAGCAGGGACACTGAAGCTTTCTTT	CATRSRDTEAFF
TRBJ2-1	.	TRBV18	.	TGTGCCAGCTCACGTAACACACAGACTGCCTACACTTACAATGAGCAGTTCTTC	CASSRNTQTAYTYNEQFF
TRBJ1-4	.	TRBV5-1	.	TGCGCCAGCAGCTTGGGTTTGCGGGATGGAGCTAATGAAAAACTGTTTTTT	CASSLGLRDGANEKLFF
TRBJ2-1	.	TRBV28	.	TGTGCCAGCAGTCCCGCGGGAAGGGGCAATGAGCAGTTCTTC	CASSPAGRGNEQFF
TRBJ2-3	.	TRBV4-1	.	TGCGCCAGCAGCCAAGATCTCGCCACTAGCACAGATACGCAGTATTTT	CASSQDLATSTDTQYF
TRBJ1-2	.	TRBV11-2	.	TGTGCCAGCAGCTTTCGTATTTTCCGGGGAGGCGGCGGCTATGGCTACACCTTC	CASSFRIFRGGGGYGYTF
TRBJ1-1	.	TRBV12-3/TRBV12-4	.	TGTGCCAGCAGTCCCCGGGGGGTGTCTGAAGCTTTCTTT	CASSPRGVSEAFF